These 2 T cell receptor beta chains came from one sample sequenced in a study of T-cell memory formation after mild COVID-19. TCRdb re-analysed the 5' RACE reads in MiXCR, keeping a single row per CDR3 protein. This sample has 390,000 or so distinct CDR3 sequences, with 16% found just once. Material for sequencing was PBMCs or a T cell subset sorted from them (not recorded which). These receptors were collected from a man aged 18 to 29 who had mild COVID-19 (a few samples of this study predate the infection). Cell type and time point are not known.

This clonotype has just a few counts. V is TRBV12-3 or TRBV12-4 and J is TRBJ2-5, with 10 bases lining up with TRBD2. The CDR3 extends over 16 amino acids. V dropped 7 bases and J dropped 2; count of bases not matched to a gene: 10. For the CDR3, the DNA is TGTGCCAGCATCCACGGAGCGGGGGGGCGGCAAGAGACCCAGTACTTC. It specifies CASIHGAGGRQETQYF.

In this sample, this clonotype turned up many times. The chain recombines TRBV10-2 with TRBJ1-2; 8 bases line up with TRBD1. CDR3 length: 16 residues. V lost 8 bases, J lost 0 bases, and 11 bases stayed unmatched. The germline CDR1 and CDR2 sequences are WSHSY and SAAADI. The DNA for the CDR3 is TGCGCCAGCTCCTACGGGACAGGCCGAGCTAACTATGGCTACACCTTC. Residues: CASSYGTGRANYGYTF.